The 9 T cell receptor beta chains reported below all come from one sample, sequenced in a study of OX40 agonist ivuxolimab in advanced cancers. The repertoire was sequenced with immunoSEQ multiplex PCR; TCRdb's copy has only in-frame clones and lacks some. In the table there are 30,000 to 35,000 clones, around 80% of which are singletons. The sequencing here drew on CD4+ or CD8+ T cells sorted from blood, taken in a trial of the OX40 agonist ivuxolimab. The source of these receptors is an adult with an advanced solid tumor such as melanoma, head and neck, liver or kidney cancer.

The rearrangement joins TRBV15 to TRBJ2-1; D may be TRBD2 (6 bases). The CDR3 totals 15 residues. Trimming cost V 1 base and J 5 bases, with 12 bases left between them. Germline V gene data show CDR1 as LNHNV and CDR2 as YYDKDF (reference sequence). Written as DNA, the CDR3 is TGTGCCACCAGCAGAGGAGTCGGGGGAAACAATGAGCAGTTCTTC. It translates to CATSRGVGGNNEQFF.

CDR3 DNA sequence: TGTGCCATCAGTGAGCCAGTATTGGACACGAGCTCCTACAATGAGCAGTTCTTC. It encodes CAISEPVLDTSSYNEQFF. V is TRBV10-3 and J is TRBJ2-1; D might be TRBD1 (5 bases). The CDR3 extends over 18 amino acids. Germline CDR1 reads ENHRY; CDR2 reads SYGVKD. Trimming took 2 bases from V and 0 from J, leaving 17 bases between them.

The CDR3 DNA sequence: TGCAGTGCTAAGACGGCTTATGGCTACACCTTC. Amino acids: CSAKTAYGYTF. The V call is TRBV20-1, the J call TRBJ1-2, with D hard to call. This CDR3 has 11 amino acids. CDR1 and CDR2 from the germline V gene are DFQATT and SNEGSKA (reference sequence). Trimming removed 4 bases from V and 5 bases from J, with 8 bases in between.

V gene TRBV2 combines with J gene TRBJ2-5, with D perhaps TRBD1 or TRBD2 (6 bases each). CDR1 is SNHLY, CDR2 FYNNEI, per germline. V lost 5 bases, J lost 3 bases, and 16 bases lay in between. The CDR3 covers 15 residues. The CDR3: CASSLEWGAEETQYF. The DNA of the CDR3 is TGTGCCAGCAGTTTGGAGTGGGGGGCGGAAGAGACCCAGTACTTC.

This sequence joins TRBV5-1 and TRBJ1-3; D might be TRBD1 (6 bases). CDR3 length equals 14 residues. The V gene lost 0 bases and the J gene lost 4 bases, with 8 bases spanning the gap. CDR1 is SGHRS, CDR2 YFSETQ, per germline. CDR3 region: CASSLVGTGNTIYF. The DNA for the CDR3 is TGCGCCAGCAGCTTGGTGGGGACAGGAAACACCATATATTTT. The full variable domain, its missing parts supplied by reference TRBV5-1 and TRBJ1-3, is KAGVTQTPRYLIKTRGQQVTLSCSPISGHRSVSWYQQTPGQGLQFLFEYFSETQRNKGNFPGRFSGRQFSNSRSEMNVSTLELGDSALYLCASSLVGTGNTIYFGEGSWLTVV.

The V and J genes are TRBV5-8 and TRBJ1-1; TRBD1 is a possible D gene (6 bases). The V gene lost 2 bases and the J gene lost 3 bases, with 14 bases spanning the gap. The CDR3 sequence is 15 residues long. The V gene's germline CDR1 is SGHTS and CDR2 YDEGEE. The CDR3 loop is CASSLFGGADTEAFF. CDR3 DNA sequence: TGTGCCAGCAGCTTATTTGGGGGCGCGGACACTGAAGCTTTCTTT. Variable domain in full (rest from reference TRBV5-8 and TRBJ1-1): EAGVTQSPTHLIKTRGQQATLRCSPISGHTSVYWYQQALGLGLQFLLWYDEGEERNRGNFPPRFSGRQFPNYSSELNVNALELEDSALYLCASSLFGGADTEAFFGQGTRLTVV.

This sequence joins TRBV7-8 and TRBJ1-2; the D gene is possibly TRBD1 (6 bases). From germline, CDR1 is SGHVS and CDR2 FQNEAQ. The ends were cut back, 1 base at V and 8 bases at J, with 17 bases in the middle. The CDR3 extends over 15 amino acids. The CDR3 region is CASSLERPGAGGYTF. As DNA, the CDR3 is TGTGCCAGCAGCTTAGAGAGACCAGGGGCAGGAGGCTACACCTTC.

The chain employs TRBV29-1 and TRBJ1-3; tentative D call: TRBD1 (6 bases). There are 15 residues in the CDR3. The V gene lost 4 bases and the J gene lost 1 base, with 14 bases spanning the gap. CDR1 is SQVTM and CDR2 is ANQGSEA in the germline V gene. The CDR3 sequence is CSVVLGGRSGNTIYF. In DNA form, the CDR3 reads TGCAGCGTTGTACTGGGGGGGCGATCTGGAAACACCATATATTTT.

The chain has TRBV15 and TRBJ1-1; D is unclear. Germline CDR1 reads LNHNV; CDR2 reads YYDKDF (reference sequence). The CDR3 runs 14 residues. The V end was cut by 0 bases, the J end by 2 bases, with 7 bases between. In nucleotides, the CDR3 is TGTGCCACCAGCAGAGATCCGGGTAACACTGAAGCTTTCTTT. This encodes CATSRDPGNTEAFF.